A single sample gave rise to the 6 T cell receptor beta chains below, sequenced in a study of cytomegalovirus exposure and HLA in healthy donors. The table came from immunoSEQ multiplex PCR; TCRdb's copy has only in-frame clones and leaves some out. The sample shows some 250,000 clones, nearly 90% of them seen only once. Sequencing used PBMCs. The receptors derive from a woman under 30 in good health and CMV-seronegative.

V is TRBV10-1 and J is TRBJ1-5; tentatively, D is TRBD1 (6 bases). There are 13 residues in the CDR3. Trimming shortened V by 10 bases and J by 9 bases, and 19 bases separated the two germline ends. The germline V gene encodes CDR1 WNHNN and CDR2 SYGVQD (reference sequence). CDR3: CAINRDIFWPQHF. CDR3 in DNA: TGCGCCATCAACCGGGACATATTCTGGCCCCAGCATTTT.

The chain has TRBV4-1 and TRBJ1-1; 9 bases fit TRBD1. Germline V CDR1 and CDR2: MGHRA, YSYEKL. The CDR3 is made up of 15 amino acids. V gave up 4 bases and J gave up 3 bases; unmatched junction bases: 6. The CDR3 nucleotides read TGCGCCAGCAGCCGGGGACAGGGTGGTGACACTGAAGCTTTCTTT. Translated: CASSRGQGGDTEAFF.

CDR3 nucleotides: TGTGCCAGCAGTTCCGGACGGGGGTCTGGAAACACCATATATTTT. Amino acids: CASSSGRGSGNTIYF. This chain connects TRBV7-6 to TRBJ1-3; TRBD1 might be the D (5 bases). Germline values: CDR1 SGHVS, CDR2 FNYEAQ. The CDR3 length is 15 residues. V lost 6 bases and J 1 base, leaving 13 bases between the germline ends.

The rearrangement joins TRBV18 to TRBJ1-2; tentative D call: TRBD1 (5 bases). Trimming took off 6 bases at V and 4 bases at J, with 15 bases between the two ends. CDR1 is KGHSH, CDR2 LQKENI, per germline. The CDR3 consists of 14 residues. The CDR3 region has the DNA TGTGCCAGCTCGCGGACAAGGGAAGGCTATGGCTACACCTTC. Its protein product is CASSRTREGYGYTF.

The chain recombines TRBV28 with TRBJ1-1; 8 nucleotides align to TRBD1. Germline CDR1 and CDR2: MDHEN and SYDVKM. V trimming: 7 bases; J trimming: 8 bases; junction bases outside the gene matches: 12. This CDR3 is 14 amino acids long. The CDR3 here is CASTPTGTGPEAFF. For the CDR3, the DNA is TGTGCCAGCACCCCTACGGGGACAGGTCCGGAAGCTTTCTTT.

V usage is TRBV9 and J usage is TRBJ2-6, with D perhaps matching TRBD1 (5 bases). This CDR3 has 15 amino acids. The V end lost 5 bases, the J end lost 1 base, and 10 bases lay between the germline ends. CDR1 and CDR2 (germline): SGDLS, YYNGEE. CDR3 sequence (DNA): TGTGCCAGCAGTATCAGGGTATCTGGGGCCAACGTCCTGACTTTC. It specifies CASSIRVSGANVLTF. Together with reference TRBV9 and TRBJ2-6, the CDR3 gives the full variable domain: DSGVTQTPKHLITATGQRVTLRCSPRSGDLSVYWYQQSLDQGLQFLIQYYNGEERAKGNILERFSAQQFPDLHSELNLSSLELGDSALYFCASSIRVSGANVLTFGAGSRLTVL.